Described below is a single T cell receptor (beta chain) sequence and its context. Cells stained for CD3, CD4, CD8, CD45RA and CD27 were sorted into four subsets. These data come from a study of naive and memory T cell subsets. Germline CDR1 MNHEY, CDR2 SVGEGT. The CDR3 contains 10 residues. Trimming cost V 3 bases and J 7 bases, with 3 bases left between them. Two oligonucleotides, mixed equimolar, formed the beta constant-region primer covering TRBC1 and TRBC2. Each CDR3 protein gets one entry after TCRdb re-called the UMI-ligation and nested PCR reads with MiXCR. The sample lists 130,000 to 150,000 distinct CDR3 sequences, over 15% seen once, with more than 0.13% in the top ten.

The gene calls are TRBV6-2 or TRBV6-3 and TRBJ1-2; the D is unclear. The sample was naive CD4+ T cells from blood. This receptor was identified in a human donor in good health. The CDR3 sequence: CASSYLGYTF. CDR3 DNA: TGTGCCAGCAGTTATCTTGGCTACACCTTC.